These 4 T cell receptor beta chains originate from one sample sequenced in a study of cytomegalovirus exposure and HLA in healthy donors. Sequencing used immunoSEQ multiplex PCR; TCRdb keeps in-frame clones, though not all of them. Of fewer than 350,000 clones in the sample, roughly 90% were seen once. Sequencing used PBMCs. These receptor sequences come from a young woman in good health and CMV-seronegative.

The chain employs TRBV13 and TRBJ2-7; 8 positions agree with TRBD1. This CDR3 comprises 15 residues. Germline V gene sequence: CDR1 PRHDT, CDR2 FYEKMQ (reference sequence). Unmatched junction bases numbered 13, after V lost 5 bases and J lost 7 bases. In DNA form, the CDR3 reads TGTGCCAGCAGCCAAAGATCGACAGGGGCTGGGGAGCAGTACTTC. It translates to CASSQRSTGAGEQYF.

This sequence joins TRBV7-3 and TRBJ2-3; 10 positions match TRBD2. Germline V gene data show CDR1 as SGHTA and CDR2 as FQGTGA. The CDR3 spans 17 residues. Losses at the gene ends were 5 bases for V and 4 bases for J; bases not matched to a gene: 12. CDR3 in amino acids: CASSPGILAGASDTQYF. CDR3 DNA: TGTGCCAGCAGCCCAGGGATTCTAGCGGGAGCCTCAGATACGCAGTATTTT.

V is TRBV6-5 and J is TRBJ2-1; 8 bases are shared with TRBD2. V lost 2 bases and J lost 7; bases outside the gene matches: 10. CDR1 and CDR2 (germline): MNHEY, SVGAGI. There are 16 residues in the CDR3. CDR3 coding DNA: TGTGCCAGCAGTTACCGGAGCGGGAGTTTAGCAAATGAGCAGTTCTTC. Translation gives CASSYRSGSLANEQFF.

The gene calls are TRBV15 and TRBJ2-3; 9 nucleotides agree with TRBD2. The germline V gene has CDR1 LNHNV and CDR2 YYDKDF (reference sequence). The trim removed 0 bases at V and 4 bases at J, leaving 5 bases unmatched. The CDR3 has 16 residues. The CDR3 DNA reads TGTGCCACCAGCAGAGATGGGAGCGGGAGGCCAGATACGCAGTATTTT. Protein sequence: CATSRDGSGRPDTQYF.